Described below is a single TCR beta chain sequence and its context. Repertoires were generated with immunoSEQ multiplex PCR, while TCRdb's copy carries only in-frame clones and drops some. Seen here are 150,000 or so clones, 90% to 95% observed once, and the top ten hold 0.53%. The entry originates in a study of blood T cell repertoires in COVID-19. Per germline, CDR1 SGHAT and CDR2 FQNNGV. The CDR3 contains 17 residues. V gave up 5 bases and J gave up 0 bases; unmatched junction bases: 9. This receptor was identified in a man in his fifties with acute or convalescent COVID-19. This chain links TRBV11-2 with TRBJ2-2; 7 positions match TRBD2. Sequencing was performed on peripheral blood. Here the CDR3 DNA reads TGTGCCAGCAGCAAGCGGTCCGGGGGGACGAACACCGGGGAGCTGTTTTTT. It encodes CASSKRSGGTNTGELFF.